The T cell receptor (beta chain) described here comes from a study of CD8+ T cells in alopecia areata. As for the study in general: It was oral tofacitinib, at 5 to 10 mg twice daily, that treated patients received. General study points: Scalp samples also contribute reads from the resident alphabeta T cells found in normal skin.

Trimming took 5 bases from V and 3 from J; bases not matched to a gene: 8. The CDR3 sequence is 15 residues long. Germline CDR1 is LNHDA and CDR2 is SQIVND (reference sequence). RNA extraction was followed by reverse transcription into cDNA, which acted as the sequencing template. Repertoires were generated with immunoSEQ multiplex PCR, while TCRdb's copy carries only in-frame clones and drops some. The sample contains under 70,000 clones, 95% to 97% of which appear only once. This clone came up once. The antigen remains unidentified. The study team obtained lesional scalp punch biopsies and peripheral blood from alopecia areata patients.

The starting material was CD8+ T cells sorted from blood, obtained at week 0. The chain recombines TRBV19 with TRBJ2-7, with 9 positions matching TRBD1. The receptor comes from a human donor with alopecia areata. DNA for the CDR3: TGTGCCAGTAGTTTCGGGACAGGGAAAATCTACGAGCAGTACTTC. The encoded protein is CASSFGTGKIYEQYF.